This T cell receptor beta chain was recovered during a study of long-term antiretroviral therapy in people with HIV (dated by TCRdb to between 2022 and 2023). Study-wide context: Collection of the earliest samples took place about a decade ahead of the 2015 WHO recommendation for immediate ART, at a time when ART was typically delayed until CD4 counts fell. From fewer than 35 adults with confirmed HIV infection, the cohort provided 150 to 200 cryopreserved PBMC samples, gathered serially across a mean of approximately six years (range 1-12). Whether ART initiation and durable HIV suppression were associated with changes in peripheral blood TRB repertoire composition and diversity was tested in a retrospective serial study. No cross-contamination during QIAcube processing was shown when test extractions of a monoclonal T-cell line were performed alongside 33 polyclonal samples. Eleven of the 30 participants with HIV were female. Results the study describes overall, beyond this receptor: Owing to limited PBMC availability, only the TCR beta chain was sequenced, without alpha chain pairing. Because cell numbers in pre-ART samples were limited, unsorted PBMC were profiled instead of sorted CD4+ and CD8+ T cells. CDR3 length ranges in HIV repertoires were narrower than in controls, and network structure suggested an antigen-experienced repertoire with only a slight naive shift after ART. The samples span the years 2004 to 2017, and the ART regimens used at that time may not be as effective as current regimens. Inferences about post-ART repertoire changes are limited because no data were available on ART adherence, viral resistance or therapy changes. Starting ART was linked to a significant rise in TRB diversity, yet even after long-term ART the diversity remained significantly lower than in transplant donor controls. At every time point, the repertoire was dominated by expanded TRB clones first identified before ART initiation, although this dominance fluctuated and, in many PLHIV, declined after ART.

Participants were included only if at least one PBMC sample before ART initiation and at least two post-ART samples were available. All participants with HIV were treated in the United States of America. Before DNA extraction, cryopreserved samples of roughly 1-10 million PBMC were thawed and washed. At the time of the earliest PBMC sample, participants with HIV were aged between roughly 20 and 60 years. PBMC samples from each participant spanned 1-4 timepoints before ART initiation and 2-8 timepoints after ART initiation, with a median of 7 samples. Serial HIV viral load, CD4+ T-cell count, ART history and demographic data were obtained for every participant. Genomic DNA was extracted from unsorted PBMC with a Qiagen kit on a QIAcube, with processing performed in batches of 12 samples. Trimming at the junction amounts to 0 bases on V and 4 bases on J, and the germline ends lie 12 bases apart. Via the germline V gene, CDR1 is MNHEY and CDR2 SVGAGI. Its CDR3 holds 15 amino acids, cysteine through phenylalanine. The CDR3 DNA has 45 bases and is translated from base 1.

About this clone: What antigen it recognizes has not been identified. No base-level quality is on record; no much larger clone is a single base apart.

Sequencing of the TRB variable region was done with the immunoSEQ hsTCRB v3.0 assay at survey level resolution. The target sequencing depth for TRB was roughly 40,000-55,000 T-cell genomes per sample. Pooled TRB libraries were sequenced on an Illumina MiSeq with a v3 150-cycle kit. Per the authors' processing: Analysis of repertoires was carried out in R inside a reproducible Nextflow workflow spanning QC, data transformation and analysis. Custom analyses were implemented in LymphoSeq2, an R package for AIRR-Seq data exploration. A handful of samples yielding fewer than 5000 total TRB sequences were excluded, leaving 188 analyzed HIV repertoires. Among the 170 to 200 HIV repertoires that were kept, roughly 58 were collected before ART initiation and some 130 were collected after ART initiation. Repertoires were downsampled to 5000 TRB nucleotide sequences, and summary statistics were averaged over 100 downsampling iterations. Only TRB sequences with CDR3 regions of at least seven amino acids were retained for analysis. A Shannon entropy-derived clonality score and the Gini coefficient were used to measure diversity. In repertoire networks, the top 5000 CDR3 amino acid sequences were linked whenever an edit distance of one separated two sequences. Antigen specificity groups and MHC restriction were predicted for TRB CDR3 amino acid sequences with GLIPH2. To flag known associations with CMV, EBV, HIV or tissue antigens, CDR3 amino acid sequences were compared against VDJdb and McPAS-TCR. Pre-ART, post-ART and control groups were compared with Wilcoxon signed-rank tests and Holm-Bonferroni correction. Imported from immuneACCESS, the table was reduced by TCRdb to in-frame sequences with V and J called. These copies leave out some clones; in studies compared against another copy, an unresolved V gene accounts for under half, and the cause of the remainder is not known. That table gives V, J and clone size, and the DNA gave D and trimming. This sample comprises about 7,100 clones, 73% of them detected only once. Roughly 30% of the sample is taken by the ten largest.

The origin of this receptor is a middle-aged man with HIV. Recombination joined TRBV6-5 with TRBJ1-1, with no confident D gene call. The sample consisted of unsorted PBMCs, taken 0.2 years after starting antiretroviral therapy. In nucleotide form, the sequence is TGTGCCAGCAGTTACTCGTTCTCGGGTGGCACTGAAGCTTTCTTT. This is translated as CASSYSFSGGTEAFF.